This T cell receptor beta chain was documented in a study of vaccination effects on CD4 cells after COVID-19. The table came from immunoSEQ multiplex PCR; TCRdb's copy has only in-frame clones and leaves some out. The sample shows 60,000 to 90,000 clones, 81% of them seen only once. The length of the CDR3 is 14 residues. V trimming: 5 bases; J trimming: 5 bases; junction bases outside the gene matches: 5. Germline loops: CDR1 LGHNA, CDR2 YSLEER. On this clone: Its antigen is undetermined.

Pools of viral peptides were used by the ViraFEST assay to expand antigen-specific CD4+ T cells ahead of sequencing. CD4+ T cells were isolated after around 9 days of culture. Each participant received a vaccine that was either BNT162b2 or mRNA-1273, given as two doses. IL-2 medium was substituted for half the medium on days 3 and 7. Study outcomes and limitations: Researchers report that only 1 of 255 vaccine-induced clones in healthy vaccinees cross-reacted with common cold coronaviruses. Pronounced clonal contraction occurred in clones induced by infection and by vaccine late after vaccination. There were few convalescent patients in the study and no early post-infection timepoints.

J is TRBJ2-1 and V is TRBV4-3, with 8 positions matching TRBD2. Here the sequenced sample was CD4+ T cells from PBMCs cultured with HCoV-229E spike peptides, taken after COVID-19 vaccination. This TCR was recovered from a human donor who received a COVID-19 vaccine. As DNA, the CDR3 is TGCGCCAGCAGCTATAGCGGGGCCAACAATGAGCAGTTCTTC. Amino acids: CASSYSGANNEQFF.